The 29 T cell receptor beta chains given below trace back to one sample, sequenced in a study of blood T cells in healthy people across ages. The second PCR ran about 7 to 12 cycles with a sample-barcoded 5' primer and J-beta primers. TCRdb redid the calling of the 5' RACE reads with MiXCR, one entry per CDR3 protein. The data contain about 1,400,000 distinct CDR3 sequences, approximately 59% of them singletons. Sequenced sample: blood. The receptors were gathered from a man younger than 30 in good health.

This clonotype appeared a single time. The chain combines TRBV3-1 with TRBJ2-5; D remains unclear. The CDR3 consists of 16 residues. Trimming pared 4 bases from V and 0 bases from J, leaving 15 bases between. Per germline, CDR1 LGHDT and CDR2 YNNKEL (reference sequence). In DNA, the CDR3 is TGTGCCAGCAGCCTGGGAACAGAACCGTACCAAGAGACCCAGTACTTC. Translated: CASSLGTEPYQETQYF.

This chain's CDR3 is CATSRDGGTMVAGSYNEQFF. The CDR3 DNA follows: TGTGCCACCAGCAGAGATGGAGGGACTATGGTAGCCGGCTCCTACAATGAGCAGTTCTTC. This chain uses TRBV15 with TRBJ2-1; TRBD2 aligns across 7 bases. The CDR3 runs 20 residues. Germline loops: CDR1 LNHNV, CDR2 YYDKDF (reference sequence). J lost 0 bases, V lost 0 bases, and 14 bases had no gene match.

This clonotype was found many times. An end of the junction differs from the germline gene, which may be a read error. CDR3 bases: TGTGCCAGCAGCCAAGATCGGTACGAGCAGTACTTC. Translated: CASSQDRYEQYF. The chain carries TRBV4-1 and TRBJ2-7, with D uncertain. Germline CDR1 reads MGHRA; CDR2 reads YSYEKL. The CDR3 contains 12 residues.

The chain employs TRBV6-1 and TRBJ2-7; D gene uncertain. CDR3 length: 11 residues. V lost 4 bases and J 12 bases, leaving 13 bases between the germline ends. The germline V gene encodes CDR1 MNHNS and CDR2 SASEGT. This CDR3 is CASSGFDVSYF. The CDR3 region has the DNA TGTGCCAGCAGTGGGTTCGACGTCTCGTACTTC.

The genes are TRBV24-1 and TRBJ1-2; a weak D match, TRBD1 (5 bases). Germline-derived CDR1 and CDR2 are KGHDR and SFDVKD. V was pared by 5 bases and J by 4 bases, with 13 bases between. This CDR3 is built from 14 residues. The CDR3 region has the DNA TGTGCCACCAGTGGCGGGGCAGATTTCTATGGCTACACCTTC. Its protein product is CATSGGADFYGYTF.

This rearrangement joins TRBV12-3 or TRBV12-4 to TRBJ2-6; 7 bases fit TRBD1. V shed 1 base, J shed 2 bases, and the junction held 2 bases outside the gene matches. This CDR3 spans 16 amino acids. The CDR3 reads CASSLGTGTGANVLTF. For the CDR3, the DNA is TGTGCCAGCAGTTTAGGGACAGGTACTGGGGCCAACGTCCTGACTTTC.

This chain connects TRBV3-1 to TRBJ2-7, with 7 bases that match TRBD1. The CDR3 is made up of 15 amino acids. Germline values: CDR1 LGHDT, CDR2 YNNKEL (reference sequence). J was trimmed by 5 bases and V by 3 bases; bases with no gene match: 10. The CDR3 DNA sequence: TGTGCCAGCAGCCATAGATACAGGGGTTCCCACGAGCAGTACTTC. Translating gives CASSHRYRGSHEQYF.

There are many counts of this clonotype. J is TRBJ2-7 and V is TRBV5-1, with D possibly matching TRBD1 (6 bases). Germline V CDR1 and CDR2: SGHRS, YFSETQ. Trimming took 4 bases from V and 4 from J, leaving 15 bases between them. The CDR3 loop spans 14 amino acids. The CDR3 loop is CASSPVLTGYEQYF. DNA of the CDR3: TGCGCCAGCAGCCCCGTCCTGACAGGTTACGAGCAGTACTTC. Drawing the rest from reference TRBV5-1 and TRBJ2-7, the complete variable domain is KAGVTQTPRYLIKTRGQQVTLSCSPISGHRSVSWYQQTPGQGLQFLFEYFSETQRNKGNFPGRFSGRQFSNSRSEMNVSTLELGDSALYLCASSPVLTGYEQYFGPGTRLTVT.

The rearrangement joins TRBV29-1 to TRBJ2-7; D may be TRBD1 (6 bases). The CDR3 is 13 amino acids. V dropped 2 bases and J dropped 1 base, with 9 bases sitting between them. The germline V gene encodes CDR1 SQVTM and CDR2 ANQGSEA. CDR3 in amino acids: CSVESTGSYEQYF. The CDR3 DNA reads as TGCAGCGTTGAATCAACAGGGTCCTACGAGCAGTACTTC.

The V gene is TRBV10-3, the J gene TRBJ2-1; 8 positions match TRBD2. CDR3 length: 15 residues. The junction had 6 bases not matched to a gene; V was cut back by 3 bases and J by 5 bases. Germline values: CDR1 ENHRY, CDR2 SYGVKD. In DNA, the CDR3 is TGTGCCATCAGTGAAACAACTAGCGGAAACAATGAGCAGTTCTTC. It yields the protein CAISETTSGNNEQFF.

This sequence joins TRBV20-1 and TRBJ2-3; TRBD2 is a possible D gene (5 bases). The germline V gene has CDR1 DFQATT and CDR2 SNEGSKA (reference sequence). The CDR3 runs to 14 residues. Trimming took off 4 bases at V and 0 bases at J, with 11 bases between the two ends. CDR3 bases: TGCAGTGCTAAGCGGCTCACTAGCACAGATACGCAGTATTTT. It is translated as CSAKRLTSTDTQYF.

The chain is built from TRBV4-1 and TRBJ2-5; tentative D call: TRBD2 (5 bases). The last part of the DNA fits TRBJ2-7 better; the J call may be wrong. This CDR3 comprises 15 residues. The germline gives CDR1 MGHRA, CDR2 YSYEKL. Here the CDR3 DNA reads TGCGCCAGCAGCCAACCCGGGGAAATTAGCGACGAGCAGTACTTC. It specifies CASSQPGEISDEQYF.

The chain carries TRBV7-2 and TRBJ2-7; weak D call: TRBD2 (5 bases). This CDR3 contains 12 residues. Germline values: CDR1 SGHTA, CDR2 FQGNSA. Between the trimmed V and J ends, which lost 6 bases and 5 bases, there was a span of 11 bases. This chain's CDR3 is CASRRTCHEQYF. The CDR3 DNA is TGTGCCAGCAGGCGGACTTGTCACGAGCAGTACTTC. The full variable domain, with the rest looked up from reference TRBV7-2 and TRBJ2-7, is GAGVSQSPSNKVTEKGKDVELRCDPISGHTALYWYRQSLGQGLEFLIYFQGNSAPDKSGLPSDRFSAERTGGSVSTLTIQRTQQEDSAVYLCASRRTCHEQYFGPGTRLTVT.

This clonotype was picked up one time. The chain employs TRBV6-1 and TRBJ1-5; no reliable D call. Germline V gene lookup returns CDR1 MNHNS and CDR2 SASEGT. V lost 8 bases and J 5 bases, leaving 13 bases between the germline ends. This CDR3 contains 13 residues. For the CDR3, the DNA is TGTGCCAGCGCCGTAGATGGATATCAGCCCCAGCATTTT. It specifies CASAVDGYQPQHF.

V gene TRBV7-2 combines with J gene TRBJ2-3; 10 bases align to TRBD1. Per the germline V gene, CDR1 is SGHTA and CDR2 is FQGNSA. J lost 2 bases, V lost 5 bases, and 7 bases had no gene match. This CDR3 region has 16 residues. The CDR3 loop reads CASSPQTGGVTDTQYF. The CDR3 region has the DNA TGTGCCAGCAGCCCCCAGACAGGGGGCGTCACAGATACGCAGTATTTT.

The J gene is TRBJ1-2, the V gene TRBV10-3; 7 nucleotides match TRBD1. The length of the CDR3 is 16 residues. J lost 4 bases, V lost 7 bases, and 15 bases had no gene match. CDR1 ENHRY and CDR2 SYGVKD come from the germline V gene. CDR3 region: CAITTNRKDRTYGYTF. CDR3 nucleotides: TGTGCCATCACCACAAACAGAAAGGACAGGACCTATGGCTACACCTTC.

V and J are TRBV12-3 or TRBV12-4 and TRBJ1-1; D perhaps matches TRBD1 (5 bases). The V and J ends lost 2 bases and 10 bases respectively, with 11 bases between them. The CDR3 spans 12 residues. CDR3: CASSLIQGRAFF. Here the CDR3 DNA reads TGTGCCAGCAGTTTAATTCAGGGTAGAGCTTTCTTT.

The rearrangement joins TRBV15 to TRBJ1-1; TRBD1 might be the D (5 bases). This CDR3 contains 15 residues. CDR1 LNHNV and CDR2 YYDKDF come from the germline V gene (reference sequence). Trimming took 1 base from V and 1 from J, leaving 10 bases between them. CDR3: CATSRGDRKNTEAFF. Here the CDR3 DNA reads TGTGCCACCAGCAGAGGAGACAGAAAGAACACTGAAGCTTTCTTT.

The gene calls are TRBV20-1 and TRBJ1-4, with D possibly matching TRBD1 (5 bases). The CDR3 consists of 13 residues. Trimming stripped 3 bases from V and 6 bases from J, with 11 bases between. Germline V gene sequence: CDR1 DFQATT, CDR2 SNEGSKA (reference sequence). CDR3 DNA: TGCAGTGCTAGTGGTGGGGGGGATGAAAAACTGTTTTTT. Translation: CSASGGGDEKLFF.

The CDR3, as DNA: TGCAGCGATATGCGGGGTTCTATGAACACTGAAGCTTTCTTT. As protein: CSDMRGSMNTEAFF. The rearrangement links TRBV29-1 to TRBJ1-1; no firm D call. Germline CDR1 SQVTM, CDR2 ANQGSEA. Trimming stripped 7 bases from V and 0 bases from J, with 15 bases between. This CDR3 region has 14 residues. Complete variable domain (other parts from reference TRBV29-1 and TRBJ1-1): SAVISQKPSRDICQRGTSLTIQCQVDSQVTMMFWYRQQPGQSLTLIATANQGSEATYESGFVIDKFPISRPNLTFSTLTVSNMSPEDSSIYLCSDMRGSMNTEAFFGQGTRLTVV.

The V call is TRBV5-1, the J call TRBJ2-7; the D gene is possibly TRBD1 (6 bases). Per germline, CDR1 SGHRS and CDR2 YFSETQ. Trimming shortened V by 3 bases and J by 5 bases, and 9 bases separated the two germline ends. CDR3 length: 12 amino acids. The CDR3 reads CASSWDTHEQYF. CDR3 sequence (DNA): TGCGCCAGCAGCTGGGACACCCACGAGCAGTACTTC.

This clonotype has a handful of counts. The gene calls are TRBV4-1 and TRBJ2-1; 14 nucleotides match TRBD2. The ends lost 0 bases at V and 9 bases at J; junction bases unmatched: 7. In germline, CDR1 is MGHRA, CDR2 YSYEKL. The CDR3 contains 17 residues. The CDR3 region has the DNA TGCGCCAGCAGCCAAGATCTCGGGACTAGCGGGAGTGGTGAGCAGTTCTTC. Its protein product is CASSQDLGTSGSGEQFF.

The V call is TRBV28, the J call TRBJ1-5, with D tentatively TRBD1 (5 bases). The V end lost 4 bases, the J end lost 0 bases, and 25 bases lay between the germline ends. CDR3 length equals 20 residues. Germline loops: CDR1 MDHEN, CDR2 SYDVKM. DNA of the CDR3: TGTGCCAGCAGTTCCGCCCCCTCGGGATGGGGGTTATATAGCAATCAGCCCCAGCATTTT. Translated: CASSSAPSGWGLYSNQPQHF. Complete variable domain (other parts from reference TRBV28 and TRBJ1-5): DVKVTQSSRYLVKRTGEKVFLECVQDMDHENMFWYRQDPGLGLRLIYFSYDVKMKEKGDIPEGYSVSREKKERFSLILESASTNQTSMYLCASSSAPSGWGLYSNQPQHFGDGTRLSIL.

The chain joins TRBV2 to TRBJ2-5, with a possible D match to TRBD2 (5 bases). Matching the DNA end better, TRBJ2-7 makes the J call doubtful. The CDR3 contains 13 residues. The germline V gene encodes CDR1 SNHLY and CDR2 FYNNEI. CDR3 region: CASEGTDRGEQYF. The CDR3 DNA is TGTGCCAGCGAGGGCACGGACCGGGGCGAGCAGTACTTC.

The chain carries TRBV7-2 and TRBJ1-6; D not resolved. This CDR3 has 17 residues. Between the trimmed V and J ends, which lost 5 bases and 0 bases, there was a span of 14 bases. Germline V gives CDR1 SGHTA, CDR2 FQGNSA. The CDR3 sequence is CASSPLASSSYNSPLHF. Here the CDR3 DNA reads TGTGCCAGCAGCCCACTGGCCTCGAGCTCCTATAATTCACCCCTCCACTTT.

This chain links TRBV25-1 with TRBJ1-2; tentative D call: TRBD1 (5 bases). The CDR3 is made up of 11 amino acids. Trimming cost V 6 bases and J 12 bases, with 14 bases left between them. Germline V gene sequence: CDR1 MGHDK, CDR2 SYGVNS. The DNA for the CDR3 is TGTGCCAGCAGGGGGGGGGAAATTAACACCTTC. Amino acid sequence: CASRGGEINTF.

The chain combines TRBV20-1 with TRBJ2-7, with 7 bases lining up with TRBD2. V lost 6 bases and J lost 2; bases outside the gene matches: 10. The CDR3 length is 14 residues. CDR1 is DFQATT and CDR2 is SNEGSKA in the germline V gene (reference sequence). The CDR3: CSAIRDYEAYEQYF. The CDR3 DNA is TGCAGTGCCATCCGGGACTATGAGGCCTACGAGCAGTACTTC.

The chain employs TRBV7-9 and TRBJ2-1; TRBD2 matches at 7 bases. The CDR3 consists of 16 residues. V gave up 4 bases and J gave up 8 bases; unmatched junction bases: 14. CDR1 is SEHNR and CDR2 is FQNEAQ in the germline V gene (reference sequence). CDR3 bases: TGTGCCAGCAGCTCCCTTCTGGCGGGAGTTGGTGATGAGCAGTTCTTC. Protein product: CASSSLLAGVGDEQFF.

This clonotype was recorded only once. The CDR3 nucleotides are TGCGCCAGCAGCTTCTCTAGCGGGGGGCTTTTCGAGCAGTACTTC. Amino acid sequence: CASSFSSGGLFEQYF. V and J are TRBV5-1 and TRBJ2-5; 11 nucleotides agree with TRBD2. With the DNA end fitting TRBJ2-7 better, the J assignment may be wrong. Looked up from germline, CDR1 is SGHRS and CDR2 is YFSETQ. This CDR3 comprises 15 residues.